This T cell receptor beta chain was recorded in a study of cytomegalovirus exposure and HLA in healthy donors (dated by TCRdb to about 2017). For context, the study as a whole: In an earlier analysis of several hundred of the donors, 276 Gb of sequence data and some 120 million unique TCR beta sequences from about 179 million T cells were reported. Among the roughly 410 genotyped donors, roughly 80% belonged to the genetic ancestry cluster associated with self-reported Caucasian donors. Because of strong linkage in the cohort, roughly 5 DR-DQ haplotypes were treated as single units for association and clustering. Roughly 300 gigabases of sequencing data and 91 million or so unique TCR sequences made up an early release that covered approximately 700 HLA-typed donors. Every discovery cohort repertoire had been produced on one sequencing platform. An earlier analysis of approximately 640 of the donors applied high-throughput TCR beta sequencing to assess whether each TCR beta V gene segment acted as functional or pseudogenic. Typing coverage varied by locus: roughly 629-630 donors for A, B, C, DRB1 and DQB1; 500 to 550 for DQA1; about 590 for DPA1; fewer than 480 for DPB1. HLA typing covered class I and class II loci at four-digit resolution. The study used immunosequencing to profile the T cell repertoires of approximately 640 subjects and linked those repertoires to cytomegalovirus serostatus. Donor age, sex, ethnicity and CMV serostatus were compiled alongside the repertoire data. Rather than drawing on any new phenotypic data, the later analysis identified candidate immune exposures from TCR beta sequences and the way those sequences occurred across donors. Among about 410 genotyped donors of the cohort, an average of around 220,000 unique TCR beta nucleotide sequences was sequenced per donor, of which about 20% were non-productive. Genome-wide SNP genotypes for about 60% of the roughly 670 donors were used in a later genetic analysis, which treated that subset as a discovery cohort. To study patterns of TCR occurrence, a later analysis re-analyzed previously published TCR beta repertoires from several hundred donors and added high-resolution HLA genotyping. The study combined high-throughput TCR immunosequencing, statistical association of individual TCRs with disease status, and machine learning to predict cytomegalovirus infection status. Along with the roughly 670-subject first cohort, a separate validation cohort of over a hundred different subjects was used. The study was designed to test whether signatures of past pathogen exposure could be identified by cataloging public T cell receptors.

Libraries were prepared through the immunoSEQ multiplex PCR assay. The multiplex PCR relied on a mix of 60 forward primers for TCR Vbeta segments and 13 reverse primers for TCR Jbeta segments. A multiplex PCR assay on genomic DNA amplified the CDR3 region of rearranged TCR beta genes. On the Illumina HiSeq System, the amplified TCR beta libraries were sequenced as 87-base-pair reads. The study's own analysis went as follows. A later analysis counted tens of millions of unique TCR beta chains across the 640 or so repertoires, and roughly 9.9 million of these chains were shared by at least two donors. Raw reads were error-corrected and collapsed into unique sequences by a nearest-neighbor algorithm in which closely related sequences were merged to remove PCR and sequencing errors. To assign V, D and J gene segments, CDR3 sequences were aligned to IMGT reference sequences. For a sequence to be retained, a match of at least six nucleotides was required to both a V gene segment and a J gene segment. Rearrangements were classified as productive when the CDR3 lacked stop codons and remained in frame with V and J, and all other rearrangements were classified as non-productive. CDR3 was defined according to IMGT convention as the region running from the second conserved V-encoded cysteine to the conserved J-encoded phenylalanine. The earlier analysis of about 530 of the donors excluded any sequence lacking an unambiguous match to a single V gene segment. An earlier analysis of several hundred of the donors called V segments functional above 56.7% productive rearrangements and segregating when the between-donor standard deviation exceeded 5%. A statistical classification framework was built for diagnosing cytomegalovirus status from the catalog of TCR beta chain sequences. In a later analysis, V and J genes were assigned by comparing TCR nucleotide sequences against IMGT/GENE-DB human TR gene sequences. In a later analysis, CDR3 sequences and most-parsimonious VDJ recombination scenarios were assigned using the TCRdist pipeline. A later analysis defined each TCR beta chain by its CDR3 amino acid sequence plus V-gene family, and excluded reads lacking a unique V-gene family. As a way to deal with suspected cross-contamination and a sequencing artifact, a later analysis dropped approximately 570 nucleotide sequences that were highly shared and had low generation probability. In a later analysis, a clonal expansion index was calculated for each public chain from normalized within-repertoire ranks of inferred template counts. A later analysis computed generation probabilities with a VDJ recombination model fitted to out-of-frame rearrangements, and checked the results against IGoR. In a later analysis, TCR-TCR, TCR-HLA and TCR-CMV co-occurrence was scored with hypergeometric tests, and a repertoire-size bias correction was applied to TCR pairs. A later analysis estimated false discovery rates by permuting HLA or CMV assignments 20 times. In a later analysis, co-occurring TCRs were grouped with DBSCAN, and TCRdist sequence similarity was added when clustering was performed within HLA-allele-positive subsets. For co-occurrence clustering, repertoires with fewer than 30,000 or more than 120,000 public chains were excluded, along with 4 to 6 repertoires with anomalous nucleotide sharing. The clones in this table, taken by TCRdb from immuneACCESS, are in-frame only. Not every clone is retained; where verified, under half of the shortfall comes from an unresolved V gene, and the cause of the rest is unknown. The DNA gave D and trimming, while V, J and clone size come from that table. This sample lists approximately 180,000 clones; roughly three quarters were detected once. The ten largest make up roughly 2.8% of the sample.

V has 6 bases trimmed and J has 4 bases trimmed; junction bases matching no gene number 3. The germline V gene gives CDR1 as MNHEY and CDR2 as SVGAGI. The CDR3 goes from the cysteine to the phenylalanine over 14 residues. CDR3 DNA only is kept here, 42 bases in frame from base 1. The cohort was made up of 666 healthy bone marrow donors. At the time of sampling, all cohort members were nominally healthy, though unrecorded immune exposures were likely present. The donor tested CMV seronegative, placing the donor among the approximately 400 seronegative members of the cohort. Each donor provided a peripheral blood sample, and peripheral blood mononuclear cells were used for TCR beta sequencing. Genomic DNA extraction from the blood cell samples was performed with the Qiagen DNeasy Blood Extraction Kit. This clone has just a few counts. What this receptor recognizes is not known. It has no much larger one-base neighbor in the sample; base qualities were not kept.

Summary of the overall study and its limitations: Only TCR beta chains were sequenced in this cohort, and the absence of alpha or paired-chain data limited detectable features. A further reported finding was that TCR beta sequences accurately predicted the HLA-A and HLA-B alleles for most subjects in the first cohort. The authors suggested that the approach could potentially be generalized to other disease states and immunological phenotypes. Cytomegalovirus status was reported to be diagnosed by the classifier with high specificity and sensitivity in both the original and validation cohorts. In vitro tests confirmed that three of the cytomegalovirus-associated TCR beta chains recognize cytomegalovirus antigens. According to a later genetic analysis, donors in an Asian-associated ancestry cluster had fewer N-insertions in productive TCRs than the approximately 700-donor mean. Some IMGT-functional V segments, including TRBV6-2 and TRBV6-3, could not be told apart with the 87-base-pair reads, so those segments were excluded. A cluster of highly shared sequence variants was judged likely to represent a technical artifact of the sequencing pipeline. According to a later analysis, parvovirus B19, influenza, CMV and Epstein-Barr virus appeared linked to several top co-occurrence clusters. Correlated functional status among segregating V segments might be attributable to linkage disequilibrium, but an unknown experimental factor could not be ruled out. Presence/absence analyses assumed roughly uniform sequencing depth across donors, an assumption that may not hold. In the study, around 150 TCR beta chains were listed as associated with cytomegalovirus. In a later analysis, the rate of TCR association differed among HLA loci, with DRB1 alleles having the most associated TCRs and HLA-C alleles having the fewest. Immune exposure information for the cohort was limited to CMV serostatus. Assigning TCR associations to individual alleles was difficult when HLA alleles, especially DR and DQ, strongly co-occurred. In an earlier analysis of fewer than 750 of the donors, most TCR beta V segments were observed in productive rearrangements about 90% or about 30% of the time, broadly matching IMGT annotations. Most TCR sequences were seen in very few donors, while some public TCRs were found in many individuals. In a later analysis, most CMV-associated TCR beta chains were found to appear HLA-restricted, with HLA associations seemingly driven largely by CMV exposure. Because HLA typing was missing for some donors at each locus, association tests included only the typed subset. In a later analysis, 15,000 to 20,000 TCR beta sequences were associated with specific HLA alleles at a false discovery rate of 0.05. The earlier analysis of about 600 of the donors excluded some 16 rarely observed V segments, including chromosome 9 orphons, because counts were too low. In a later analysis, HLA-associated TCR beta chains showed more clonal expansion and lower generation probabilities than non-associated chains that were equally common. A later genetic analysis associated a missense DCLRE1C variant with V-gene and J-gene trimming of TCR beta chains, and an independent cohort replicated the association.

Recombination linked TRBV6-5 to TRBJ1-5; 10 bases in the middle match TRBD1. The source is a male donor in good health and CMV-seronegative. The sample consisted of PBMCs. The bases are TGTGCCAGCAGCCCGGGACAGGGGAATCAGCCCCAGCATTTT. This codes for CASSPGQGNQPQHF.